Shown below are 17 T cell receptor beta chains from a single sample sequenced in a study of blood T cell repertoires in COVID-19. The method was immunoSEQ multiplex PCR; TCRdb's version includes in-frame clones alone and lacks a portion of them. Among 350,000 to 450,000 clones listed, 83% were seen once. The sample taken for sequencing was PBMCs or T cells enriched from blood (not recorded which). These receptors were collected from a woman aged 50 to 60 who had recovered from COVID-19.

The chain has TRBV7-8 and TRBJ2-1; the match to TRBD2 covers 11 bases. Looked up from germline, CDR1 is SGHVS and CDR2 is FQNEAQ. V shed 1 base and J 0 bases; nucleotides not matched to a gene: 11. The CDR3 length is 20 residues. CDR3 DNA: TGTGCCAGCAGCTTAGTACTAGCGGGAGTAGGGGGCAGCTCCTACAATGAGCAGTTCTTC. Translation: CASSLVLAGVGGSSYNEQFF.

The V and J genes are TRBV19 and TRBJ2-1; 7 bases map to TRBD2. This CDR3 has 13 amino acids. Looked up from germline, CDR1 is LNHDA and CDR2 is SQIVND (reference sequence). With 5 bases clipped from V and 7 bases from J, the junction kept 5 bases outside the gene matches. The CDR3 DNA reads as TGTGCCAGTAGTCACTTGGGGGGGAATGAGCAGTTCTTC. Translated: CASSHLGGNEQFF.

This rearrangement joins TRBV2 to TRBJ2-3; 7 bases match TRBD2. The V gene end was trimmed by 7 bases and the J gene end by 0 bases; junction bases not matched to a gene: 10. The CDR3 totals 16 residues. The V gene's germline CDR1 is SNHLY and CDR2 FYNNEI. CDR3 amino acids: CASTPGRGPSTDTQYF. The CDR3 DNA reads as TGTGCCAGCACCCCTGGGAGGGGCCCTAGCACAGATACGCAGTATTTT.

This rearrangement joins TRBV5-4 to TRBJ2-5; D is perhaps TRBD1 (5 bases). Germline V gene sequence: CDR1 SGHNT, CDR2 YYREEE (reference sequence). The germline V and J ends were trimmed by 0 bases and 0 bases, with 12 bases remaining between them. This CDR3 has 16 amino acids. In DNA form, the CDR3 reads TGTGCCAGCAGCTTGGCGGCAGGGATGAACCAAGAGACCCAGTACTTC. Its protein product is CASSLAAGMNQETQYF.

The chain has TRBV2 and TRBJ2-2; D might be TRBD2 (7 bases). The CDR3 sequence is 16 residues long. Germline V gene sequence: CDR1 SNHLY, CDR2 FYNNEI. V lost 2 bases and J 5 bases, leaving 15 bases between the germline ends. The CDR3 sequence: CASSEFGGAATGELFF. The CDR3 DNA is TGTGCCAGCAGTGAATTTGGGGGGGCGGCTACCGGGGAGCTGTTTTTT. The entire variable domain, with the rest obtained from reference TRBV2 and TRBJ2-2, is as follows: EPEVTQTPSHQVTQMGQEVILRCVPISNHLYFYWYRQILGQKVEFLVSFYNNEISEKSEIFDDQFSVERPDGSNFTLKIRSTKLEDSAMYFCASSEFGGAATGELFFGEGSRLTVL.

The chain recombines TRBV7-2 with TRBJ2-3; D call uncertain. The length of the CDR3 is 15 residues. Germline V gene sequence: CDR1 SGHTA, CDR2 FQGNSA. Trimming stripped 2 bases from V and 6 bases from J, with 15 bases between. The CDR3 protein is CASSLKGPPADTQYF. CDR3 nucleotides: TGTGCCAGCAGCTTAAAAGGCCCGCCAGCGGATACGCAGTATTTT.

This clone was counted only a few times. The chain links TRBV5-4 to TRBJ2-5, with 8 bases fitting TRBD2. J was trimmed by 4 bases and V by 4 bases; bases with no gene match: 3. Germline-derived CDR1 and CDR2 are SGHNT and YYREEE (reference sequence). The length of the CDR3 is 13 residues. CDR3 sequence reads: CASSHLAGETQYF. CDR3 nucleotide sequence: TGTGCCAGCAGCCACCTAGCGGGAGAGACCCAGTACTTC. Looking up the rest from reference TRBV5-4 and TRBJ2-5 gives the full variable domain: ETGVTQSPTHLIKTRGQQVTLRCSSQSGHNTVSWYQQALGQGPQFIFQYYREEENGRGNFPPRFSGLQFPNYSSELNVNALELDDSALYLCASSHLAGETQYFGPGTRLLVL.

The V and J genes are TRBV7-6 and TRBJ2-7, with D possibly being TRBD2 (5 bases). V lost 4 bases and J 0 bases, leaving 16 bases between the germline ends. The CDR3 is made up of 16 amino acids. Germline lookup yields CDR1 SGHVS and CDR2 FNYEAQ. Here the CDR3 DNA reads TGTGCCAGCAGCTCACTGGCGGGCAGTTCCTCCTACGAGCAGTACTTC. Its translation: CASSSLAGSSSYEQYF. Full variable domain (missing parts from reference TRBV7-6 and TRBJ2-7): GAGVSQSPRYKVTKRGQDVALRCDPISGHVSLYWYRQALGQGPEFLTYFNYEAQQDKSGLPNDRFSAERPEGSISTLTIQRTEQRDSAMYRCASSSLAGSSSYEQYFGPGTRLTVT.

The CDR3 protein is CASSTGLDRSSGNTIYF. CDR3 coding DNA: TGTGCCAGCAGCACCGGCCTGGACAGAAGCTCTGGAAACACCATATATTTT. The V and J genes are TRBV14 and TRBJ1-3; a weak D match, TRBD1 (6 bases). CDR1 and CDR2 from the germline V gene are SGHDN and FVKESK. V was cut by 5 bases and J by 0 bases, with 17 bases left in between. The CDR3 is made up of 17 amino acids.

This chain joins TRBV5-1 and TRBJ1-2; D uncertain. V was pared by 0 bases and J by 6 bases, with 9 bases between. The CDR3 sequence is 13 residues long. In germline, CDR1 is SGHRS, CDR2 YFSETQ. The CDR3 DNA reads as TGCGCCAGCAGCTTGGCGTTCCAGGATGGCTACACCTTC. This translates into CASSLAFQDGYTF.

The rearrangement uses TRBV9 and TRBJ2-7; TRBD1 matches 7 bases. Germline CDR1 is SGDLS and CDR2 is YYNGEE. The CDR3 contains 15 residues. J was trimmed by 3 bases and V by 3 bases; bases with no gene match: 9. In DNA, the CDR3 is TGTGCCAGCAGCGCGACCGGGACAGTCGACTACGAGCAGTACTTC. Translating it yields CASSATGTVDYEQYF.

The chain has TRBV19 and TRBJ1-5; 9 positions agree with TRBD1. The ends lost 4 bases at V and 3 bases at J; junction bases unmatched: 7. The CDR3 loop spans 16 amino acids. Germline CDR1 and CDR2: LNHDA and SQIVND (reference sequence). The DNA of the CDR3 is TGTGCCAGTAGTACCCCGGGACAGGGAAACAATCAGCCCCAGCATTTT. Protein product: CASSTPGQGNNQPQHF. The whole variable domain, remainder taken from reference TRBV19 and TRBJ1-5, is DGGITQSPKYLFRKEGQNVTLSCEQNLNHDAMYWYRQDPGQGLRLIYYSQIVNDFQKGDIAEGYSVSREKKESFPLTVTSAQKNPTAFYLCASSTPGQGNNQPQHFGDGTRLSIL.

This rearrangement joins TRBV3-1 (or the pseudogene TRBV3-2) to TRBJ1-1; 7 bases align to TRBD1. V lost 0 bases, J lost 11 bases, and 0 bases stayed unmatched. This CDR3 region has 11 residues. Germline V gene sequence: CDR1 LGHDT, CDR2 YNNKEL (reference sequence). The CDR3 spells CASSQEGGAFF. CDR3 bases: TGTGCCAGCAGCCAAGAAGGGGGCGCTTTCTTT.

This chain links TRBV10-3 with TRBJ2-7; TRBD1 matches at 7 bases. After removal of 10 bases from V and 2 bases from J, the junction contained 8 bases not matched to a gene. The V gene's germline CDR1 is ENHRY and CDR2 SYGVKD. CDR3 length: 13 amino acids. CDR3 bases: TGTGCCACGCGACAGGGCCCTACCTACGAGCAGTACTTC. This sequence encodes CATRQGPTYEQYF.

The genes are TRBV15 and TRBJ2-1, with 8 bases lining up with TRBD2. V lost 5 bases, J lost 3 bases, and 9 bases stayed unmatched. The CDR3 has 16 residues. CDR1 and CDR2 (germline): LNHNV, YYDKDF (reference sequence). The CDR3 DNA reads TGTGCCACCAGCTCAACTAGCGGCCGACTCTACAATGAGCAGTTCTTC. As protein: CATSSTSGRLYNEQFF.

V is TRBV2 and J is TRBJ1-5; TRBD1 aligns across 10 bases. Germline trimming cut 5 bases from V and 5 bases from J; bases unmatched to any gene: 6. Germline-derived CDR1 and CDR2 are SNHLY and FYNNEI. The CDR3 spans 15 residues. The CDR3 region has the DNA TGTGCCAGCAGTCTCCGCGGACAGGGGGATCAGCCCCAGCATTTT. Encoded protein: CASSLRGQGDQPQHF.

The V and J genes are TRBV2 and TRBJ1-1; no reliable D call. With 5 bases removed from V and 0 bases from J, the gap between germline ends came to 19 bases. The CDR3 has 17 amino acids. Per germline, CDR1 SNHLY and CDR2 FYNNEI. This chain's CDR3 is CASSKQNLNRMNTEAFF. The CDR3 nucleotides are TGTGCCAGCAGTAAACAGAACTTAAACCGCATGAACACTGAAGCTTTCTTT.